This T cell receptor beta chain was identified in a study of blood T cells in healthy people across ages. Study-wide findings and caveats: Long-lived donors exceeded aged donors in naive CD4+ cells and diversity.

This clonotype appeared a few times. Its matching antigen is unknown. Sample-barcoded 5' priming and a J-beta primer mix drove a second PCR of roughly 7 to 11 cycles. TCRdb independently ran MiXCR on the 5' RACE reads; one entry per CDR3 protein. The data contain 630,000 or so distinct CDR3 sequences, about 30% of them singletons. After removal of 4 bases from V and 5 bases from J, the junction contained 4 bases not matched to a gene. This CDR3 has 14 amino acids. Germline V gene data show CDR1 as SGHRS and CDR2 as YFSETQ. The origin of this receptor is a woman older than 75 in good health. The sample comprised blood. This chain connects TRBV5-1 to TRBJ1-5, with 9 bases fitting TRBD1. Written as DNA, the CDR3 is TGCGCCAGCAGCGTGGGACAGGGAGATCAGCCCCAGCATTTT. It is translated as CASSVGQGDQPQHF.